One sample yielded the 17 T cell receptor beta chains listed below, sequenced in a study of tumor-infiltrating lymphocytes in oesophageal squamous cell carcinoma. MiXCR, run by TCRdb on the PCR reads, gives a single entry per CDR3 protein. Of just under 20,000 distinct CDR3 sequences in the sample, around 43% were seen once. Sequencing was performed on normal esophageal tissue next to the tumor. These receptors were obtained from a male donor with esophageal squamous cell carcinoma.

This clonotype was found once. The chain couples TRBV7-6 to TRBJ2-6, with TRBD2 identical over 8 bases. CDR3 length equals 16 residues. The junction had 6 bases not matched to a gene; V was cut back by 5 bases and J by 3 bases. Germline-derived CDR1 and CDR2 are SGHVS and FNYEAQ. CDR3 coding DNA: TGTGCCAGCAGCACGGGGGGGGCGAGTGGGGCCAACGTCCTGACTTTC. Protein product: CASSTGGASGANVLTF. Full variable domain (missing parts from reference TRBV7-6 and TRBJ2-6): GAGVSQSPRYKVTKRGQDVALRCDPISGHVSLYWYRQALGQGPEFLTYFNYEAQQDKSGLPNDRFSAERPEGSISTLTIQRTEQRDSAMYRCASSTGGASGANVLTFGAGSRLTVL.

This clonotype was counted many times. This rearrangement joins TRBV28 to TRBJ2-7, with TRBD1 identical over 7 bases. The CDR3 extends over 11 amino acids. The trim removed 6 bases at V and 9 bases at J, leaving 5 bases unmatched. The germline gives CDR1 MDHEN, CDR2 SYDVKM. The CDR3 reads CASSRGSGQYF. CDR3 nucleotide sequence: TGTGCCAGCAGCAGGGGGAGCGGGCAGTACTTC.

There are many counts of this clonotype. Since a much larger clone is just one base distant, this may be a read error. The V gene is TRBV7-8, the J gene TRBJ2-7; TRBD1 matches 9 bases. Germline V gene sequence: CDR1 SGHVS, CDR2 FQNEAQ. The CDR3 sequence is 14 residues long. After removal of 4 bases from V and 7 bases from J, the junction contained 8 bases not matched to a gene. The CDR3 region has the DNA TGTGCCAGCAGCTACCGGACAGGGGACAATGAGCAGTACTTC. Translated, it gives CASSYRTGDNEQYF.

This chain uses TRBV7-4 with TRBJ1-4; 9 nucleotides line up with TRBD1. V lost 5 bases, J lost 1 base, and 14 bases stayed unmatched. Germline V CDR1 and CDR2: SGHVT, SQSDAQ. The length of the CDR3 is 19 residues. CDR3 protein: CASSINAGTGFGTNEKLFF. The DNA for the CDR3 is TGTGCCAGCAGCATAAATGCCGGGACAGGGTTTGGAACTAATGAAAAACTGTTTTTT.

CDR3 in amino acids: CASSFQGADTQYF. The CDR3 region has the DNA TGTGCCAGCAGTTTTCAGGGAGCAGATACGCAGTATTTT. This chain uses TRBV12-3 or TRBV12-4 with TRBJ1-1; D may be TRBD1 or TRBD2 (5 bases each). The J call may be faulty, since TRBJ2-3 better matches the DNA end. The CDR3 contains 13 residues.

This clonotype occurred many times. Here the CDR3 omits its conserved ending phenylalanine or tryptophan, so a read error is the likely source. Because the CDR3's place on the DNA is in doubt, the DNA is left out and the CDR3 is given as listed by TCRdb. CDR3 sequence reads: CASSLAKGENTGYTFGS. The J gene is TRBJ2-5, the V gene TRBV7-8; the table's D call, TRBD1, has no DNA check behind it. The CDR3 sequence runs 17 residues, both termini included. CDR1 is SGHVS, CDR2 FQNEAQ, per germline.

This chain joins TRBV6-5 and TRBJ1-1, with TRBD1 as a possible D gene (5 bases). The CDR3 consists of 13 residues. Between the trimmed V and J ends, which lost 10 bases and 0 bases, there was a span of 12 bases. Germline CDR1 MNHEY, CDR2 SVGAGI. The CDR3 protein is CAITDTLNTEAFF. CDR3 nucleotide sequence: TGTGCCATCACGGACACCTTGAACACTGAAGCTTTCTTT.

The chain has TRBV6-1 and TRBJ1-3; D call uncertain. CDR1 is MNHNS and CDR2 is SASEGT in the germline V gene. This CDR3 has 17 amino acids. V was clipped by 9 bases and J by 2 bases, with 23 bases between them. The CDR3 bases are TGTGCCAGTGGTTCGTCACGGCAGACGACTGCTGGAAACACCATATATTTT. Translated: CASGSSRQTTAGNTIYF.

The chain couples TRBV7-6 to TRBJ2-3; 11 bases are a match to TRBD1. The J call is in doubt because the DNA end fits TRBJ2-7 better. The CDR3 runs 15 residues. CDR1 is SGHVS, CDR2 FNYEAQ, per germline. Here the CDR3 reads CASSLAGTGGYEQYF. For the CDR3, the DNA is TGTGCCAGCAGCTTAGCCGGGACAGGGGGCTACGAGCAGTACTTC.

V and J are TRBV18 and TRBJ1-2; D is ambiguous. The ends were cut back, 3 bases at V and 6 bases at J, with 5 bases in the middle. Germline V gene lookup returns CDR1 KGHSH and CDR2 LQKENI. The CDR3 has 11 amino acids. As DNA, the CDR3 is TGTGCCAGCTCACCGTTAAATGGCTACACCTTC. This codes for CASSPLNGYTF.

This clonotype was seen only a few times. The chain recombines TRBV9 with TRBJ2-1; D might be TRBD1 (5 bases). The V end lost 4 bases, the J end lost 4 bases, and 9 bases lay between the germline ends. This CDR3 has 13 amino acids. The germline gives CDR1 SGDLS, CDR2 YYNGEE. As DNA, the CDR3 is TGTGCCAGCAGCCCGGACACTTACAATGAGCAGTTCTTC. Protein: CASSPDTYNEQFF.

In this sample, this clonotype turned up many times. The chain uses TRBV5-6 and TRBJ2-1; D perhaps matches TRBD2 (6 bases). V was shortened by 4 bases and J by 4 bases, with 18 bases between the two germline ends. CDR1 and CDR2 from the germline V gene are SGHDT and YYEEEE. The CDR3 contains 16 residues. This CDR3 is CASSELGGLEYNEQFF. In DNA, the CDR3 is TGTGCCAGCAGCGAACTGGGGGGACTCGAATACAATGAGCAGTTCTTC.

The chain employs TRBV20-1 and TRBJ2-1; 8 positions agree with TRBD2. CDR1 and CDR2 from the germline V gene are DFQATT and SNEGSKA (reference sequence). The CDR3 has 15 amino acids. V lost 0 bases to trimming and J lost 7 bases; unmatched junction nucleotides: 8. CDR3 sequence (DNA): TGCAGTGCTAGAGACCTACGTAGCGGGACGAATGAGCAGTTCTTC. It is translated as CSARDLRSGTNEQFF.

The chain is built from TRBV7-9 and TRBJ2-5; 9 bases fit TRBD2. Per germline, CDR1 SEHNR and CDR2 FQNEAQ (reference sequence). This CDR3 is built from 14 residues. V shed 5 bases, J shed 7 bases, and the junction held 8 bases outside the gene matches. Written as DNA, the CDR3 is TGTGCCAGCAGCCCCGGGACTAGCCTAACGACCCAGTACTTC. This encodes CASSPGTSLTTQYF.

In its sample, this clonotype was seen many times. The chain carries TRBV11-2 and TRBJ2-5; a weak D match, TRBD2 (6 bases). Germline values: CDR1 SGHAT, CDR2 FQNNGV. The CDR3 has 11 residues. The V and J ends lost 5 bases and 5 bases respectively, with 6 bases between them. Here the CDR3 DNA reads TGTGCCAGCAGCCGGGGGGAGACCCAGTACTTC. Amino acid sequence: CASSRGETQYF.

This sequence joins TRBV7-2 and TRBJ2-6, with D possibly matching TRBD1 (5 bases). V lost 4 bases, J lost 0 bases, and 16 bases lay in between. Per germline, CDR1 SGHTA and CDR2 FQGNSA. CDR3 length equals 18 residues. CDR3 amino acids: CASSYPFGHHSGANVLTF. CDR3 DNA sequence: TGTGCCAGCAGCTACCCTTTTGGACACCACTCTGGGGCCAACGTCCTGACTTTC.

The chain is built from TRBV7-2 and TRBJ2-6; no clear D. Per the germline V gene, CDR1 is SGHTA and CDR2 is FQGNSA. The V and J ends lost 3 bases and 0 bases respectively, with 6 bases between them. CDR3 size: 15 residues. The CDR3: CASSFFLSGANVLTF. The CDR3 nucleotides read TGTGCCAGCAGCTTTTTTCTCTCTGGGGCCAACGTCCTGACTTTC.